The rows below give T cell receptor beta chains drawn from one sample of a study of Graves' ophthalmopathy and Graves' hyperthyroidism. TCRdb fed the multiplex PCR reads into MiXCR, producing one record per CDR3 protein. The repertoire holds 600,000 to 650,000 distinct CDR3 sequences, about a fifth seen once, with around 7% in the top ten. The specimen was peripheral blood. These receptor sequences come from a woman younger than 30 with stable Graves' hyperthyroidism. Some clones in this sample may be carry-over from other donors' samples. The CDR3 runs from the conserved cysteine through the conserved F or W. The D gene is left open where the match is weak. The listing skips clone size in some rows; elsewhere it reads once, few, many or a size class.

d_call clone_size j_call v_call cdr3_aa cdr3_nt
TRBD2 . TRBJ2-7 TRBV5-1 CASSPSGRSGRTYEQYF TGCGCCAGCAGCCCCTCGGGGCGGAGCGGGAGAACCTACGAGCAGTACTTC
TRBD2 many TRBJ2-7 TRBV20-1 CSAPGLAVSYEQYF TGCAGTGCACCTGGACTAGCGGTCTCCTACGAGCAGTACTTC
. few TRBJ1-5 TRBV7-3 CASSRDSTQPQHF TGTGCCAGCAGCCGGGATTCAACTCAGCCCCAGCATTTT
. . TRBJ1-2 TRBV28 CASSPLSGGNYGYTF TGTGCCAGCAGTCCACTCTCGGGGGGGAACTATGGCTACACCTTC
. many TRBJ2-5 TRBV13 CASSPTSGTQETQYF TGTGCCAGCAGCCCCACCTCGGGGACGCAAGAGACCCAGTACTTC
TRBD1 many TRBJ2-6 TRBV6-5 CASSLNRGAGANVLTF TGTGCCAGCAGTTTAAACAGGGGAGCTGGGGCCAACGTCCTGACTTTC
TRBD1 many TRBJ2-7 TRBV5-1 CASSLRGPSYEQYF TGTGCCAGCAGCTTAAGGGGGCCGTCCTACGAGCAGTACTTC
. many TRBJ2-7 TRBV28 CASSLRRGGSNEQYF TGTGCCAGCAGTTTAAGGAGGGGCGGGTCTAACGAGCAGTACTTC
. many TRBJ1-5 TRBV18 CASSPSGDQPQHF TGTGCCAGCTCACCTTCAGGGGATCAGCCCCAGCATTTT
TRBD1 . TRBJ1-5 TRBV2 CASSEGTGTGLGNQPQHF TGTGCCAGCAGTGAGGGGACAGGGACGGGTTTAGGCAATCAGCCCCAGCATTTT
. . TRBJ1-1 TRBV12-3/TRBV12-4 CASTNWANTEAFF TGTGCCAGCACCAATTGGGCGAACACTGAAGCTTTCTTT
. many TRBJ1-1 TRBV10-3 CACGKGSTFF TGTGCCTGCGGGAAGGGGTCGACTTTCTTT